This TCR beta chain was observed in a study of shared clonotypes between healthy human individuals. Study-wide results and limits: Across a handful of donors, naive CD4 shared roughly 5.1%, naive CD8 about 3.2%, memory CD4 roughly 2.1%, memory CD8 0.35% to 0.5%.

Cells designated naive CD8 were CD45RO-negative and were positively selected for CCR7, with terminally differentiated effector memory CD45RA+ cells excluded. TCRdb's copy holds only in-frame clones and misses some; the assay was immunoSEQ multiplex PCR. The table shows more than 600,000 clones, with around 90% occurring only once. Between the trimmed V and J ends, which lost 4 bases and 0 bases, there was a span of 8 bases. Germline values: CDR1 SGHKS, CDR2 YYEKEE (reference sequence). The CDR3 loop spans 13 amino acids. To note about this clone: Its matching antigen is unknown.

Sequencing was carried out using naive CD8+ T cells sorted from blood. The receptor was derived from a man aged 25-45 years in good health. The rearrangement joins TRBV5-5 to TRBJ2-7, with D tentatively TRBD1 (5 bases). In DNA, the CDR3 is TGTGCCAGCAGCGGAGACAGCTCCTACGAGCAGTACTTC. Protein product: CASSGDSSYEQYF.